This T cell receptor beta chain derives from a study of metastatic and nonmetastatic thyroid tumors. Study details: Repertoire comparison spanned blood and tumor or nodule tissue of malignant and benign thyroid patients. Findings of the study overall: Within blood and tumor, benign nodules reportedly had significantly lower TCR beta diversity than malignant thyroid tumors did.

Authors' analysis steps: Using the CDR3 differences seen across clinicopathological groups, the authors built a distant-metastasis classifier for papillary thyroid cancer, which was meant to discriminate distant-metastatic patients. Using MiXCR, TCRdb re-called clones from the PCR reads. Clone size and V and J calls follow TCRdb, not the original study. The profile shows 2,500 to 3,500 clones, 25% to 30% of them singletons. CDR3 length equals 11 residues. The germline V gene encodes CDR1 SNHLY and CDR2 FYNNEI. Trimming left V 6 bases short and J 9 bases short, with 9 bases between. In this sample, this clone turned up a few times. Antigen: not known. Every patient underwent thyroid surgery untreated.

What was sequenced was tumor tissue. J is TRBJ2-1 and V is TRBV2; no firm D call. The TCR originated in a female donor with papillary thyroid cancer or a benign thyroid nodule (not recorded which). Some clones in this sample may be carry-over from other donors' samples. DNA for the CDR3: TGTGCCAGCAGCGCGCGTGTTGAGCAGTTCTTC. This codes for CASSARVEQFF.